These 29 T cell receptor beta chains were all obtained from the same sample, sequenced in a study of T cell responses to AZD1222 COVID-19 vaccine. Clones were sequenced by immunoSEQ multiplex PCR, and TCRdb holds only the in-frame ones, with some missing. The sample shows fewer than 120,000 clones, approximately 90% of them seen only once. The starting material was peripheral blood, obtained 28 days after the second AZD1222 dose. These receptor sequences come from an adult who received the AZD1222 COVID-19 vaccine.

This chain joins TRBV5-1 and TRBJ1-2; TRBD1 might be the D (5 bases). The length of the CDR3 is 13 residues. Trimming pared 4 bases from V and 4 bases from J, leaving 11 bases between. CDR1 is SGHRS and CDR2 is YFSETQ in the germline V gene. The CDR3 protein is CASSGQGSYGYTF. The CDR3 nucleotides read TGCGCCAGCAGCGGGCAGGGTAGCTATGGCTACACCTTC.

The V and J genes are TRBV5-4 and TRBJ2-7; the D gene is possibly TRBD2 (6 bases). CDR3 size: 14 residues. Germline CDR1 is SGHNT and CDR2 is YYREEE (reference sequence). The ends were cut back, 3 bases at V and 3 bases at J, with 13 bases in the middle. CDR3 loop: CASSYRDFGYEQYF. In DNA form, the CDR3 reads TGTGCCAGCAGCTATCGGGACTTTGGCTACGAGCAGTACTTC.

The J gene is TRBJ2-7, the V gene TRBV9, with a tentative D call TRBD2 (5 bases). This CDR3 contains 15 residues. Germline lookup yields CDR1 SGDLS and CDR2 YYNGEE. Trimming left V 4 bases short and J 3 bases short, with 17 bases between. The CDR3 region has the DNA TGTGCCAGCAGCCCCCACGAGGGCGGGCTCTACGAGCAGTACTTC. It encodes CASSPHEGGLYEQYF.

This clone was counted once. J is TRBJ2-7 and V is TRBV19; 14 nucleotides align to TRBD2. CDR1 LNHDA and CDR2 SQIVND come from the germline V gene (reference sequence). The CDR3 covers 16 residues. V was clipped by 6 bases and J by 11 bases; unmatched bases: 15. The CDR3 loop is CASSPTLTSGRAFKYF. The CDR3, as DNA: TGTGCCAGTAGCCCAACACTGACTAGCGGGAGGGCCTTCAAGTACTTC.

V and J are TRBV10-3 and TRBJ1-4; D is unclear. The length of the CDR3 is 15 residues. Trimming cost V 11 bases and J 0 bases, with 16 bases left between them. The germline V gene encodes CDR1 ENHRY and CDR2 SYGVKD. For the CDR3, the DNA is TGTGCCGCCGCACCCACAACTGCAACTAATGAAAAACTGTTTTTT. It codes for CAAAPTTATNEKLFF.

The chain uses TRBV27 and TRBJ1-6; D unclear. The CDR3 spans 13 residues. The V gene's germline CDR1 is MNHEY and CDR2 SMNVEV (reference sequence). Deletions cut 4 bases from V and 14 bases from J, with 15 bases between. The CDR3 region has the DNA TGTGCCAGCAGTTCATACTGGACTCAGGCCCTCCACTTT. The encoded protein is CASSSYWTQALHF.

The CDR3 nucleotides are TGTGCCAGCAGTTTATATATGGGGGGCACTGAAGCTTTCTTT. This sequence encodes CASSLYMGGTEAFF. The chain carries TRBV27 and TRBJ1-1, with a possible D match to TRBD1 (5 bases). The CDR3 runs to 14 residues. The germline V gene has CDR1 MNHEY and CDR2 SMNVEV (reference sequence). Trimming shortened V by 1 base and J by 4 bases, and 10 bases separated the two germline ends.

J is TRBJ1-1 and V is TRBV7-9; no definite D call. The CDR3 has 11 residues. CDR1 is SEHNR, CDR2 FQNEAQ, per germline (reference sequence). Deletions cut 1 base from V and 7 bases from J, with 4 bases between. The CDR3 loop reads CASSLEVEAFF. The DNA for the CDR3 is TGTGCCAGCAGCTTAGAGGTTGAAGCTTTCTTT. Drawing the rest from reference TRBV7-9 and TRBJ1-1, the complete variable domain is DTGVSQNPRHKITKRGQNVTFRCDPISEHNRLYWYRQTLGQGPEFLTYFQNEAQLEKSRLLSDRFSAERPKGSFSTLEIQRTEQGDSAMYLCASSLEVEAFFGQGTRLTVV.

The chain combines TRBV29-1 with TRBJ1-1, with D unclear. V dropped 4 bases and J dropped 4 bases, with 10 bases sitting between them. The length of the CDR3 is 12 residues. Germline V lookup: CDR1 SQVTM, CDR2 ANQGSEA. The CDR3 reads CSVGQVGTEAFF. The CDR3 nucleotides read TGCAGCGTTGGCCAGGTCGGCACTGAAGCTTTCTTT.

This clone was seen once. The chain is built from TRBV5-1 and TRBJ2-1; 14 positions agree with TRBD2. Trimming at V came to 4 bases and at J to 0 bases, leaving 6 bases not matched to a gene. There are 18 residues in the CDR3. Looked up from germline, CDR1 is SGHRS and CDR2 is YFSETQ. The CDR3 spells CASSKGLAGESSYNEQFF. CDR3 in DNA: TGCGCCAGCAGCAAGGGACTAGCGGGAGAGAGCTCCTACAATGAGCAGTTCTTC.

The rearrangement links TRBV21-1 to TRBJ2-1; TRBD2 is the table's D call, not checked against the DNA. TRBV21-1 is annotated as a pseudogene. CDR3 size: 17 residues. This CDR3 is CASSSLALAGVRNEQFF. The CDR3, as DNA: TGTGCCAGCAGCTCCCTTGCACTAGCGGGAGTGAGGAATGAGCAGTTCTTC.

The chain has TRBV29-1 and TRBJ2-6, with a weak D call TRBD1 (5 bases). CDR3 length equals 17 residues. Germline V gene data show CDR1 as SQVTM and CDR2 as ANQGSEA. Trimming cost V 5 bases and J 0 bases, with 17 bases left between them. The CDR3 loop reads CSVQGGGPYSGANVLTF. CDR3 bases: TGCAGCGTTCAGGGCGGCGGTCCCTACTCTGGGGCCAACGTCCTGACTTTC.

The chain uses TRBV19 and TRBJ1-1; D is perhaps TRBD1 (6 bases). Germline V gene sequence: CDR1 LNHDA, CDR2 SQIVND (reference sequence). This CDR3 is 13 amino acids long. V lost 5 bases to trimming and J lost 5 bases, with 12 bases between them. CDR3 sequence: CASSPRGRTEAFF. For the CDR3, the DNA is TGTGCCAGTAGTCCCAGGGGTCGGACTGAAGCTTTCTTT.

This clone was detected only once. The chain has TRBV28 and TRBJ2-2, with 8 bases aligning to TRBD2. Germline V lookup: CDR1 MDHEN, CDR2 SYDVKM. V lost 2 bases and J lost 4; bases outside the gene matches: 3. The CDR3 has 15 amino acids. The CDR3 sequence is CASSLLAGLTGELFF. In nucleotides, the CDR3 is TGTGCCAGCAGTTTACTAGCGGGTCTCACCGGGGAGCTGTTTTTT.

This chain links TRBV19 with TRBJ2-7, with 10 bases aligning to TRBD2. The CDR3 has 19 amino acids. CDR1 and CDR2 (germline): LNHDA, SQIVND (reference sequence). J gave up 7 bases and V 2 bases, and 20 bases lay outside the gene matches. In DNA, the CDR3 is TGTGCCAGTAGTATACCGACACCAAGGCACGGGACTAGCGTCGGTGAGCAGTACTTC. This codes for CASSIPTPRHGTSVGEQYF.

This chain connects TRBV5-8 to TRBJ2-2; D gene unclear. Germline V CDR1 and CDR2: SGHTS, YDEGEE. The CDR3 runs 13 residues. V lost 5 bases and J lost 6, with 11 bases in between. The CDR3 sequence is CASSFLASGELFF. In DNA form, the CDR3 reads TGTGCCAGCAGTTTTCTGGCGTCCGGGGAGCTGTTTTTT. Supplemented by reference TRBV5-8 and TRBJ2-2, the full variable domain reads EAGVTQSPTHLIKTRGQQATLRCSPISGHTSVYWYQQALGLGLQFLLWYDEGEERNRGNFPPRFSGRQFPNYSSELNVNALELEDSALYLCASSFLASGELFFGEGSRLTVL.

V is TRBV7-8 and J is TRBJ2-2, with 8 bases that match TRBD1. The CDR3 loop spans 15 amino acids. V trimming: 7 bases; J trimming: 7 bases; junction bases outside the gene matches: 11. The germline V gene has CDR1 SGHVS and CDR2 FQNEAQ. CDR3 coding DNA: TGTGCCAGCAACCCCGTGACAGGGGAATTCGGGGAGCTGTTTTTT. Amino acid sequence: CASNPVTGEFGELFF. Using reference TRBV7-8 and TRBJ2-2 for the parts outside the CDR3, the full variable domain is GAGVSQSPRYKVAKRGQDVALRCDPISGHVSLFWYQQALGQGPEFLTYFQNEAQLDKSGLPSDRFFAERPEGSVSTLKIQRTQQEDSAVYLCASNPVTGEFGELFFGEGSRLTVL.

The gene calls are TRBV5-4 and TRBJ2-1, with TRBD1 identical over 9 bases. Germline CDR1 SGHNT, CDR2 YYREEE (reference sequence). V trimming: 3 bases; J trimming: 9 bases; junction bases outside the gene matches: 7. This CDR3 has 14 amino acids. The CDR3 reads CASSWGTGIGEQFF. DNA for the CDR3: TGTGCCAGCAGCTGGGGGACAGGGATCGGTGAGCAGTTCTTC.

V is TRBV12-3 or TRBV12-4 and J is TRBJ1-1; no firm D call. Trimming shortened V by 6 bases and J by 11 bases, and 16 bases separated the two germline ends. CDR3 length: 12 residues. The DNA for the CDR3 is TGTGCCAGCAGCGATTATACAATCTTCGCTTTCTTT. It is translated as CASSDYTIFAFF.

The rearrangement links TRBV5-1 to TRBJ1-4; no clear D gene. The V and J ends lost 0 bases and 0 bases respectively, with 15 bases between them. Per the germline V gene, CDR1 is SGHRS and CDR2 is YFSETQ. This CDR3 is built from 18 residues. This CDR3 is CASSLDSPAFATNEKLFF. The CDR3 bases are TGCGCCAGCAGCTTGGACAGCCCGGCTTTTGCAACTAATGAAAAACTGTTTTTT.

This chain connects TRBV5-4 to TRBJ2-5, with no clear D. Trimming took 4 bases from V and 0 from J, leaving 13 bases between them. Per germline, CDR1 SGHNT and CDR2 YYREEE (reference sequence). There are 15 residues in the CDR3. CDR3 in amino acids: CASSTGRTHQETQYF. The DNA of the CDR3 is TGTGCCAGCAGCACTGGACGGACGCACCAAGAGACCCAGTACTTC.

The chain uses TRBV6-6 and TRBJ1-5; D is undetermined. The germline V gene encodes CDR1 MNHNY and CDR2 SVGAGI (reference sequence). CDR3 length: 12 residues. The ends were cut back, 5 bases at V and 6 bases at J, with 8 bases in the middle. The CDR3 DNA follows: TGTGCCAGCAGTCTATTGTCTCAGCCCCAGCATTTT. This codes for CASSLLSQPQHF.

This chain uses TRBV10-3 with TRBJ1-4, with D unresolved. In germline, CDR1 is ENHRY, CDR2 SYGVKD. This CDR3 spans 16 amino acids. Trimming shortened V by 2 bases and J by 0 bases, and 10 bases separated the two germline ends. This CDR3 reads CAISEEGGTTNEKLFF. The CDR3 region has the DNA TGTGCCATCAGTGAGGAGGGTGGGACAACTAATGAAAAACTGTTTTTT.

V usage is TRBV5-8 and J usage is TRBJ1-1; 9 bases are shared with TRBD1. CDR1 SGHTS and CDR2 YDEGEE come from the germline V gene. V lost 3 bases to trimming and J lost 5 bases; unmatched junction nucleotides: 11. The length of the CDR3 is 16 residues. This CDR3 is CASSSRTGAFLTEAFF. The CDR3 coding sequence is TGTGCCAGCAGCTCACGGACAGGGGCCTTTTTGACTGAAGCTTTCTTT.

This chain uses TRBV4-1 with TRBJ2-2; tentatively, D is TRBD2 (6 bases). Germline-derived CDR1 and CDR2 are MGHRA and YSYEKL. The CDR3 has 15 amino acids. Trimming removed 4 bases from V and 3 bases from J, with 12 bases in between. CDR3 coding DNA: TGCGCCAGCAGCCCCTGGGGGGTCCACACCGGGGAGCTGTTTTTT. Translation: CASSPWGVHTGELFF.

This rearrangement joins TRBV7-3 to TRBJ2-2; the D is unclear. Per germline, CDR1 SGHTA and CDR2 FQGTGA. CDR3 length: 15 residues. The V end lost 1 base, the J end lost 4 bases, and 10 bases lay between the germline ends. CDR3 nucleotide sequence: TGTGCCAGCAGCTTAAGGCTACTCGGCACCGGGGAGCTGTTTTTT. It encodes CASSLRLLGTGELFF.

The rearrangement joins TRBV11-3 to TRBJ1-4; TRBD1 agrees at 8 bases. From germline, CDR1 is SGHNT and CDR2 YENEEA. The CDR3 is 15 amino acids. Losses at the gene ends were 8 bases for V and 5 bases for J; bases not matched to a gene: 10. The CDR3 DNA sequence: TGTGCCAGCCTCCCGGTTTGGACAGGGAATGAAAAACTGTTTTTT. Translation gives CASLPVWTGNEKLFF.

V is TRBV21-1 and J is TRBJ2-7; TRBD2, as called in the table, went unchecked against the DNA. TRBV21-1 is described as a pseudogene. CDR3 length: 17 amino acids. The CDR3 DNA is TGTGCCAGCAGCAAAGGGCGGGAGTGGCCAGCCCCTTGCGAGCAGTACTTC. Translation gives CASSKGREWPAPCEQYF.

This clone came up a few times. V gene TRBV19 combines with J gene TRBJ1-3; 10 bases match TRBD1. CDR1 and CDR2 from the germline V gene are LNHDA and SQIVND (reference sequence). This CDR3 spans 16 amino acids. Trimming took 5 bases from V and 0 from J; bases not matched to a gene: 4. The CDR3 reads CASSLGDRGSGNTIYF. The CDR3 bases are TGTGCCAGTAGTCTAGGGGACAGGGGCTCTGGAAACACCATATATTTT. The full variable domain, rest sourced from reference TRBV19 and TRBJ1-3, is DGGITQSPKYLFRKEGQNVTLSCEQNLNHDAMYWYRQDPGQGLRLIYYSQIVNDFQKGDIAEGYSVSREKKESFPLTVTSAQKNPTAFYLCASSLGDRGSGNTIYFGEGSWLTVV.